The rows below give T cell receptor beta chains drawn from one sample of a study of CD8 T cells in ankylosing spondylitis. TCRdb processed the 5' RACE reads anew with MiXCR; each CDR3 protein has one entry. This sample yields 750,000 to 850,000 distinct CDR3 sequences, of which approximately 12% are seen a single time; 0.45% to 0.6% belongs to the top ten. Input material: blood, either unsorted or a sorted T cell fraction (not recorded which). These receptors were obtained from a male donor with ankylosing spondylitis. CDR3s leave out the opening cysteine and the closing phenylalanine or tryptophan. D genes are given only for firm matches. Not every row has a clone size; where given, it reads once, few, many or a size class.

cdr3_aa: SALKTAAQETQY
d_call: .
clone_size: many
v_call: TRBV20-1
j_call: TRBJ2-5

cdr3_aa: ASSPRGRGKKETQY
d_call: TRBD1
clone_size: few
v_call: TRBV12-3/TRBV12-4
j_call: TRBJ2-5

cdr3_aa: CARDTPYGGRGTAQY
d_call: .
clone_size: .
v_call: TRBV20-1
j_call: TRBJ2-5

cdr3_aa: ASSQRRPYEQY
d_call: .
clone_size: few
v_call: TRBV3-1
j_call: TRBJ2-7

cdr3_aa: ASSSAGPLYEQY
d_call: TRBD2
clone_size: few
v_call: TRBV7-2
j_call: TRBJ2-7

cdr3_aa: ASSATLGNANTEAF
d_call: .
clone_size: .
v_call: TRBV6-1
j_call: TRBJ1-1

cdr3_aa: ASSYSIGETQY
d_call: .
clone_size: few
v_call: TRBV6-6
j_call: TRBJ2-5

cdr3_aa: ASSPSWGLAGVGTGGEQF
d_call: TRBD2
clone_size: .
v_call: TRBV11-1
j_call: TRBJ2-1

cdr3_aa: ASSRGSMGEGEQF
d_call: TRBD2
clone_size: few
v_call: TRBV4-2
j_call: TRBJ2-1

cdr3_aa: ATRGNGELF
d_call: .
clone_size: once
v_call: TRBV11-1
j_call: TRBJ2-2

cdr3_aa: SASLGGILTEAF
d_call: .
clone_size: few
v_call: TRBV20-1
j_call: TRBJ1-1

cdr3_aa: ASRDRAGNYGYT
d_call: TRBD1
clone_size: .
v_call: TRBV6-1
j_call: TRBJ1-2

cdr3_aa: ASSYGDRNTIY
d_call: .
clone_size: few
v_call: TRBV6-5
j_call: TRBJ1-3

cdr3_aa: ASSPGPMDEKLF
d_call: .
clone_size: few
v_call: TRBV4-3
j_call: TRBJ1-4

cdr3_aa: ASSQEGGSSTDTQY
d_call: TRBD2
clone_size: .
v_call: TRBV4-3
j_call: TRBJ2-3

cdr3_aa: ASSQSYSVNQPQH
d_call: .
clone_size: .
v_call: TRBV4-3
j_call: TRBJ1-5

cdr3_aa: ATSEAPENYGYT
d_call: .
clone_size: .
v_call: TRBV24-1
j_call: TRBJ1-2

cdr3_aa: ASSPSMAAYEQY
d_call: .
clone_size: .
v_call: TRBV7-8
j_call: TRBJ2-7

cdr3_aa: ASSPGQENTGELF
d_call: TRBD1
clone_size: many
v_call: TRBV18
j_call: TRBJ2-2

cdr3_aa: ASSYYETQY
d_call: .
clone_size: many
v_call: TRBV6-2/TRBV6-3
j_call: TRBJ2-5

cdr3_aa: ASTPPGVEKLF
d_call: .
clone_size: few
v_call: TRBV12-3/TRBV12-4
j_call: TRBJ1-4

cdr3_aa: AIRKADPTYNEQF
d_call: .
clone_size: few
v_call: TRBV10-3
j_call: TRBJ2-1

cdr3_aa: SATTGRSYNEQF
d_call: .
clone_size: few
v_call: TRBV20-1
j_call: TRBJ2-1

cdr3_aa: ASSLTGNTGKNIQY
d_call: .
clone_size: few
v_call: TRBV7-9
j_call: TRBJ2-4

cdr3_aa: ASSLRLAHGTGELF
d_call: .
clone_size: .
v_call: TRBV5-1
j_call: TRBJ2-2

cdr3_aa: SARDRTGGDYEQY
d_call: TRBD1
clone_size: few
v_call: TRBV20-1
j_call: TRBJ2-7

cdr3_aa: ASSLGTLRANVLT
d_call: .
clone_size: few
v_call: TRBV7-9
j_call: TRBJ2-6

cdr3_aa: ASSTSRTSALF
d_call: TRBD2
clone_size: .
v_call: TRBV6-2/TRBV6-3
j_call: TRBJ2-2

cdr3_aa: ATLPSAQETQY
d_call: .
clone_size: .
v_call: TRBV6-6
j_call: TRBJ2-5

cdr3_aa: ASSLIDRPEAF
d_call: .
clone_size: few
v_call: TRBV7-9
j_call: TRBJ1-1

cdr3_aa: ASSTRGGQY
d_call: .
clone_size: .
v_call: TRBV6-5
j_call: TRBJ2-7

cdr3_aa: ASSPGAATDTQY
d_call: .
clone_size: many
v_call: TRBV7-8
j_call: TRBJ2-3

cdr3_aa: SARVGSGRQNEQF
d_call: TRBD2
clone_size: .
v_call: TRBV20-1
j_call: TRBJ2-1

cdr3_aa: ASSQKMTNEQF
d_call: .
clone_size: .
v_call: TRBV4-3
j_call: TRBJ2-1

cdr3_aa: ASSERTSGSVPDTQY
d_call: TRBD2
clone_size: .
v_call: TRBV9
j_call: TRBJ2-3

cdr3_aa: SVVLFGNTIY
d_call: .
clone_size: few
v_call: TRBV29-1
j_call: TRBJ1-3

cdr3_aa: ASSLGGRGYNEQF
d_call: TRBD2
clone_size: many
v_call: TRBV5-6
j_call: TRBJ2-1

cdr3_aa: SALHNLYEQY
d_call: .
clone_size: many
v_call: TRBV20-1
j_call: TRBJ2-7

cdr3_aa: ASSFLGPNQPQH
d_call: .
clone_size: many
v_call: TRBV7-2
j_call: TRBJ1-5

cdr3_aa: ASSYSGIAGPDTQY
d_call: TRBD2
clone_size: few
v_call: TRBV6-5
j_call: TRBJ2-3

cdr3_aa: ASSFRTNTEAF
d_call: .
clone_size: .
v_call: TRBV12-3/TRBV12-4
j_call: TRBJ1-1

cdr3_aa: SARRRQGEDEQF
d_call: TRBD1
clone_size: many
v_call: TRBV20-1
j_call: TRBJ2-1

cdr3_aa: ASSPTTRGDHEQF
d_call: .
clone_size: .
v_call: TRBV18
j_call: TRBJ2-1

cdr3_aa: ASSYDPLTGRYEQY
d_call: TRBD1
clone_size: few
v_call: TRBV28
j_call: TRBJ2-7

cdr3_aa: ATSDYSGGNTGELF
d_call: TRBD2
clone_size: .
v_call: TRBV24-1
j_call: TRBJ2-2

cdr3_aa: ASSFPGELYGYT
d_call: .
clone_size: .
v_call: TRBV28
j_call: TRBJ1-2

cdr3_aa: SAITHTGELF
d_call: .
clone_size: .
v_call: TRBV20-1
j_call: TRBJ2-2

cdr3_aa: ASSSSSGYQETQY
d_call: .
clone_size: few
v_call: TRBV5-1
j_call: TRBJ2-5